The rows below give T cell receptor beta chains drawn from one sample of a study of shared clonotypes between healthy human individuals. Here immunoSEQ multiplex PCR was the method, and the copy in TCRdb shows in-frame clones only, minus some. The sample lists around 2,000,000 clones, about 92% seen once, with over 1.5% in the top ten. Sample: naive CD8+ T cells from PBMCs. All receptors derive from a man between 18 and 35 years old in good health. Some clones in this sample may be carry-over from other donors' samples. Both conserved end residues are part of each CDR3. The order of the fields is J gene, V gene, clone size, D gene, CDR3 DNA, CDR3 protein. D genes are given only for firm matches. Clone size is stated in some rows and not others, as once, few, many or a class when expanded.

>TRBJ1-1|TRBV4-1|.|TRBD1
TGCGCCAGCAGCCAAGCCGGGACAGCAAACACTGAAGCTTTCTTT
CASSQAGTANTEAFF
>TRBJ1-5|TRBV4-1|.|.
TGCGCCAGCAGCCAATCCACAGGGACCCATAGCAATCAGCCCCAGCATTTT
CASSQSTGTHSNQPQHF
>TRBJ2-3|TRBV30|.|TRBD2
TGTGCCTGGAGTGTCTCGGCTAGCGGGAGATACGATACGCAGTATTTT
CAWSVSASGRYDTQYF
>TRBJ2-7|TRBV25-1|.|.
TGTGCCAGCAGTGGTGGCTACGAGCAGTACTTC
CASSGGYEQYF
>TRBJ1-3|TRBV4-1|.|TRBD1
TGCGCCAGCAGCCAAGAGTTTTATGGAGGGGGCACTGGAAACACCATATATTTT
CASSQEFYGGGTGNTIYF
>TRBJ2-7|TRBV7-9|.|.
TGTGCCAGCAGCGATCCGACCCCCTCTGGCGAGCAGTACTTC
CASSDPTPSGEQYF
>TRBJ2-5|TRBV28|.|TRBD2
TGTGCCAGCAGTTTAGGCGGGAGGATGGGAGAGACCCAGTACTTC
CASSLGGRMGETQYF
>TRBJ2-7|TRBV6-1|once|.
TGTGCCAGCAGTGACCGGACGAACGTCTACGAGCAGTACTTC
CASSDRTNVYEQYF
>TRBJ2-3|TRBV28|.|TRBD1
TGTGCCAGCAGACGCCTCCTGAGGGGGCAGACAGATACGCAGTATTTT
CASRRLLRGQTDTQYF
>TRBJ1-5|TRBV19|.|TRBD1
TGTGCCACTCCAAGATCCGGGACAGGGGGCGATCAGCCCCAGCATTTT
CATPRSGTGGDQPQHF
>TRBJ2-7|TRBV29-1|.|TRBD1
TGCAGCGTTTTGGACCTCATGGGACAGGGAGGTTACGAGCAGTACTTC
CSVLDLMGQGGYEQYF